Given below is one TCR beta chain in context. The CDR3 length is 13 residues. The germline V gene has CDR1 SNHLY and CDR2 FYNNEI. The ends were cut back, 3 bases at V and 6 bases at J, with 9 bases in the middle. This record comes from a study of blood T cell repertoires in COVID-19. Overall study context: The United States, Italy and Spain provided the acute and convalescent COVID-19 samples. PBMCs, B-cell-depleted T cells, or T cells were the source of the cDNA or gDNA that made up the material.

Sequenced by immunoSEQ multiplex PCR; TCRdb stores in-frame clones only, minus some. Found here are about 260,000 clones, approximately 87% of them singletons; the top ten hold roughly 2.5%. This TCR derives from a woman aged 50 to 60 with acute or convalescent COVID-19. V is TRBV2 and J is TRBJ2-1; D is undetermined. Sequencing was carried out using peripheral blood. This chain's CDR3 is CASSELQFNEQFF. The DNA of the CDR3 is TGTGCCAGCAGTGAGCTCCAGTTCAATGAGCAGTTCTTC.